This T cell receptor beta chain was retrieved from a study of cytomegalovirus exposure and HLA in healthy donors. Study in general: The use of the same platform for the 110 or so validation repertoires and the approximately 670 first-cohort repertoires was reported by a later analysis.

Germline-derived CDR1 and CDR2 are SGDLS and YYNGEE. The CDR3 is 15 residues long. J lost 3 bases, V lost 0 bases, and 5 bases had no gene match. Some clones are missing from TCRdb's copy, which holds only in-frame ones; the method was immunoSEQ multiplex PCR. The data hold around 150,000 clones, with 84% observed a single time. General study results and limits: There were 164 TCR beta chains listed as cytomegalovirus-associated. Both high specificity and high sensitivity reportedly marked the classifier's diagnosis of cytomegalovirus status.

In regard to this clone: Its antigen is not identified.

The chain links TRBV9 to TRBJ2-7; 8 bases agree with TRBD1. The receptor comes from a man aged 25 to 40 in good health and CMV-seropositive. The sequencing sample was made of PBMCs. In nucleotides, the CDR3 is TGTGCCAGCAGCGTAGCCGGACAGGGAGACTACGAGCAGTACTTC. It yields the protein CASSVAGQGDYEQYF.